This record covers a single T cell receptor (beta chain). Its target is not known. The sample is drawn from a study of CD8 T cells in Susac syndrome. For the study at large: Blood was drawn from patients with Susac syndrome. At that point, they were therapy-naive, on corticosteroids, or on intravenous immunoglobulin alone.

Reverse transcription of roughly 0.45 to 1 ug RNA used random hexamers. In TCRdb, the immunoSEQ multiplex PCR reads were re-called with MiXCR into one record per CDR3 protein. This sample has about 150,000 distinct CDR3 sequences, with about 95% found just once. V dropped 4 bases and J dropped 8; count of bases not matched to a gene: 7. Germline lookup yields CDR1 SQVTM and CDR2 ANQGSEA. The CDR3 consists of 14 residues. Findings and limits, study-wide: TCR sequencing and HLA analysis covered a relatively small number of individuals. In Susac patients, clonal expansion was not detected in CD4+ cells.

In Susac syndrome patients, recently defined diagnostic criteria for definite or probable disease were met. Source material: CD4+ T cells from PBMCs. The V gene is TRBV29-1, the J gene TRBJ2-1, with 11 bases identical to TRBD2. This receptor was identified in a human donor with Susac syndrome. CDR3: CSVAVAGGLDEQFF. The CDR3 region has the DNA TGCAGCGTTGCCGTAGCGGGGGGGCTTGATGAGCAGTTCTTC.